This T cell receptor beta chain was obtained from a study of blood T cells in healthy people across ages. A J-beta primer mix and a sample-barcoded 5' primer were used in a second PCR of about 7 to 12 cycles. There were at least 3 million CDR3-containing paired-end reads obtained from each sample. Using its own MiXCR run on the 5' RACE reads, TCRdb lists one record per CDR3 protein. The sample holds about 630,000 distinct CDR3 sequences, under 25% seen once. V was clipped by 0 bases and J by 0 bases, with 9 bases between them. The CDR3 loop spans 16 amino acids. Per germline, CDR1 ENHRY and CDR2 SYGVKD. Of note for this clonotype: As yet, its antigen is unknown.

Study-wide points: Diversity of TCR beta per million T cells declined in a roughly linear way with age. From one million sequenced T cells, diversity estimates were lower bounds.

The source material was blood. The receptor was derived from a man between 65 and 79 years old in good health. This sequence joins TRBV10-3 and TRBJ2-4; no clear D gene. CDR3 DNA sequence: TGTGCCATCAGTGAGTCTCAGGTGGAAGCCAAAAACATTCAGTACTTC. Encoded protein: CAISESQVEAKNIQYF.